This TCR beta chain was identified during a study of beta chain features in type 1 diabetes (dated by TCRdb to between 2018 and 2020). For context, the study as a whole: No differences in mean age, gender distribution, total cell number or subset yield were found between patients and healthy donors. Across all samples, fewer than 130 million sorted cells were examined, and cell number per subset correlated strongly with RNA yield. In the study, recently diagnosed type 1 diabetes patients and matched healthy donors were compared on the TCRB repertoires of their sorted circulating CD4+ T cell subsets. Regulatory and stem cell-like memory subsets were isolated from only 8 patients and roughly eight healthy donors, whereas naive and central memory subsets came from all 30 or so donors. The study at large found these results: A moderate but significant shortening of TCRB CDR3 length was observed in type 1 diabetes patients in all four CD4+ subsets. PCR might favor shorter templates, but patient and control samples were amplified and corrected together, so any skew would affect both groups equally. Naive, central memory and regulatory TCRB repertoires appeared to be more similar among patients than among healthy donors. Sequencing cDNA rather than genomic DNA could over-represent highly expressing activated cells, although activation and CD3 levels did not differ between groups. Fewer insertions and more nucleotide deletions at VDJ recombination sites were observed in patients with type 1 diabetes, implying thymic rearrangement abnormalities. HLA sub-analyses involved small numbers of individuals, so any influence of HLA type on TCRB rearrangement remained unresolved.

Spanning cysteine to phenylalanine, the CDR3 consists of 17 amino acids. Just CDR3 DNA is preserved here, 51 bases in frame from base 1. According to the germline V gene (reference sequence), CDR1 reads MNHEY and CDR2 reads SMNVEV. V is pared back by 6 bases and J by 1 base, with 21 bases lying between the germline termini. Each donor gave one peripheral blood draw, approximately 0.11 L on average, collected into heparinised tubes. Naive, central memory, regulatory and stem cell-like memory CD4+ T cells were sorted on a BD FACSAria II using a panel including CD45RO, CCR7, CD25, CD127, CD95 and CD27. All sorted populations exceeded 98% purity. PBMCs were isolated right away by Lymphoprep density gradient centrifugation and were stained directly, without culture. To minimize batch effects, samples were stained and sorted in pairs, one healthy donor with one patient per experiment. The High Capacity cDNA Reverse Transcription Kit was used to reverse transcribe all of the isolated RNA, meaning that expressed TCRB transcripts were what got sequenced. Deep immunoSEQ sequencing was applied to naive, central memory and regulatory T cell samples, giving an average of roughly 3.5 million total reads per sample. After sorted cells were lysed in RLT buffer, RNA was extracted with DNase-treated RNeasy Micro or Mini kits, with the choice depending on cell number. To prevent cross-contamination, each cell subset was processed individually, whereas patient and healthy donor samples were processed jointly. The immunoSEQ multiplex PCR was used to amplify TCRB sequences from cDNA, generating 87-bp fragments that spanned the CDR3 region. Amplicons were sequenced on the Illumina HiSeq platform. For the original study's pipeline: PCR bias was computationally corrected using synthetic template baselines, reads within Hamming distance 2 were collapsed, and singletons that could not be merged were discarded. Reads were aligned against IMGT to assign V, D and J genes, CDR3 length and insertions or deletions at six rearrangement sites. Within each subset, clonotype counts were normalized to sorted cell number, and only after that were true diversity and Gini coefficients computed with the tcR R package. The overlap coefficient, calculated on TCRB nucleotide sequences, was used to quantify repertoire sharing. Out-of-frame TCRB sequences from naive cells were analyzed as a proxy for the pre-selection repertoire. Sourced from immuneACCESS, this table was stored by TCRdb with only in-frame sequences that have V and J called. A share of the clones is absent; for the studies checked, an unresolved V gene accounts for under half, and the remainder has no known explanation. The V and J calls and clone size are taken from that table; D and trimming were inferred from the DNA. The sample table lists under 300,000 clones, approximately 14% of them with a count of one. The top ten clonotypes cover roughly 0.02% of the sample.

This clone appeared a few times. The antigen it recognizes is unknown. Base qualities are not provided; no much larger clone lies one nucleotide away. The sequenced material came from naive CD4+ T cells from blood. The sample's cell subset or site label, decoded: true naive CD4+ T cells. The TCR was taken from a young man with type 1 diabetes. Rearrangement joined TRBV27 to TRBJ2-5; TRBD1 is perhaps the D gene, given 6 matching bases. The CDR3 has the sequence CASSPAGTSTTQETQYF. The nucleotide sequence reads as follows: TGTGCCAGCAGCCCTGCCGGGACATCGACGACCCAAGAGACCCAGTACTTC.